This T cell receptor (beta chain) was recovered during a study of T-cell memory formation after mild COVID-19. The V end was cut by 6 bases, the J end by 4 bases, with 20 bases between. Germline V lookup: CDR1 MNHEY, CDR2 SVGEGT. The CDR3 contains 16 residues. Via MiXCR, TCRdb re-called the 5' RACE reads, giving one row per CDR3 protein. The table has approximately 270,000 distinct CDR3 sequences, around 15% seen once; the top ten hold more than 20%. This receptor was taken from a man aged 18 to 29 who had mild COVID-19 (a few samples of this study predate the infection). Cell type and time point are not known. Sequencing was performed on PBMCs or a T cell subset sorted from them (not recorded which). V and J are TRBV6-2 or TRBV6-3 and TRBJ2-3; a possible D gene is TRBD1 (5 bases). CDR3 residues: CASSPATESWADTQYF. The CDR3 DNA follows: TGTGCCAGCAGCCCCGCGACAGAGTCTTGGGCAGATACGCAGTATTTT.